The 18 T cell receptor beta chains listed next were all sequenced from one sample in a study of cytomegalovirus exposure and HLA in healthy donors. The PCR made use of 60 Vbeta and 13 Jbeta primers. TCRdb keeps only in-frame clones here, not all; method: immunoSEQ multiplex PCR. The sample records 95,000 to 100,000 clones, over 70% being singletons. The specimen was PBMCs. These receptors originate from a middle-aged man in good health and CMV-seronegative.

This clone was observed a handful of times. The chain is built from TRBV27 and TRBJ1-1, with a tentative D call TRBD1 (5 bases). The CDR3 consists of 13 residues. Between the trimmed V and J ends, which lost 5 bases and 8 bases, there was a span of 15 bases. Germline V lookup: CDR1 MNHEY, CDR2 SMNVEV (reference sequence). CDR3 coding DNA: TGTGCCAGCAGTCCCTTGGGGCTAAGAGAAGCTTTCTTT. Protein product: CASSPLGLREAFF.

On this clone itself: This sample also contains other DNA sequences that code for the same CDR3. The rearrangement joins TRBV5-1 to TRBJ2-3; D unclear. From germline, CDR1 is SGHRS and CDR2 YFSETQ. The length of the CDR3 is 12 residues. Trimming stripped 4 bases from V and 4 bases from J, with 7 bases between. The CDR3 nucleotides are TGCGCCAGCAGCCCCCCAGCAGATACGCAGTATTTT. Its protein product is CASSPPADTQYF.

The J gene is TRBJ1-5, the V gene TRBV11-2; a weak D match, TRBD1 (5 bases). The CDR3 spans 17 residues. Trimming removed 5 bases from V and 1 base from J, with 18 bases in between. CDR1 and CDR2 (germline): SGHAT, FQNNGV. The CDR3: CASSPRAFEGSNQPQHF. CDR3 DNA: TGTGCCAGCAGCCCCAGGGCTTTCGAAGGAAGCAATCAGCCCCAGCATTTT.

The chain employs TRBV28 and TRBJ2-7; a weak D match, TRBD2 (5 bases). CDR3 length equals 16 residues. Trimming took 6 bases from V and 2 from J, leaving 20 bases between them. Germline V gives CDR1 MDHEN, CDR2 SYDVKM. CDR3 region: CASSLGDKAIPYEQYF. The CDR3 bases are TGTGCCAGCAGCCTCGGGGATAAGGCCATTCCCTACGAGCAGTACTTC.

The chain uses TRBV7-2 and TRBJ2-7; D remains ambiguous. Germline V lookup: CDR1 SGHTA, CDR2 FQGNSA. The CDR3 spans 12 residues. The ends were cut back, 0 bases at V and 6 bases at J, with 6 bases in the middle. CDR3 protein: CASSLASFEQYF. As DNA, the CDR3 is TGTGCCAGCAGCTTAGCCTCGTTCGAGCAGTACTTC.

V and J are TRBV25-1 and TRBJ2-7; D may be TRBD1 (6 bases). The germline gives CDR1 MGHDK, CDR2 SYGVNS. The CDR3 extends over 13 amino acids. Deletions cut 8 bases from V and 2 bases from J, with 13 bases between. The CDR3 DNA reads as TGTGCCAGCTCCAGGGGAGATCCCTACGAGCAGTACTTC. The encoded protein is CASSRGDPYEQYF.

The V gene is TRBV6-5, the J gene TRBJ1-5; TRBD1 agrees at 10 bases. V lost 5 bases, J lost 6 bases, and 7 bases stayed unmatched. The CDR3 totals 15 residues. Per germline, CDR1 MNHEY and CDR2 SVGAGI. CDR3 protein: CASSRDRGPSQPQHF. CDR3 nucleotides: TGTGCCAGCAGTAGGGACAGGGGACCCAGTCAGCCCCAGCATTTT.

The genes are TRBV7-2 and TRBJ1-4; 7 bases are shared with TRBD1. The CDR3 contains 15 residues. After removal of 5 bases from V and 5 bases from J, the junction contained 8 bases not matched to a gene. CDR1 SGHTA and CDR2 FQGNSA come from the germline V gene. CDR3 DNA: TGTGCCAGCAGCCTAGGGGGCCAGGGAAATGAAAAACTGTTTTTT. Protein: CASSLGGQGNEKLFF.

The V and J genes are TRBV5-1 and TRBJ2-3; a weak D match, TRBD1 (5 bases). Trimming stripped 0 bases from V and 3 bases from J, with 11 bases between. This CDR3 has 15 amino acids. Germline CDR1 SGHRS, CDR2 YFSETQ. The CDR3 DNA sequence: TGCGCCAGCAGCTTGGAGCAGGGTGTGACAGATACGCAGTATTTT. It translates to CASSLEQGVTDTQYF.

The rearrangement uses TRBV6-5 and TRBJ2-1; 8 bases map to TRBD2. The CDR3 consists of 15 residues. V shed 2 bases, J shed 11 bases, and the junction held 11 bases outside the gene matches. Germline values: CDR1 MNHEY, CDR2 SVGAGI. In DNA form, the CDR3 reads TGTGCCAGCAGTTACGGTATCGAAGCGGGAGACAAGCAGTTCTTC. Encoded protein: CASSYGIEAGDKQFF.

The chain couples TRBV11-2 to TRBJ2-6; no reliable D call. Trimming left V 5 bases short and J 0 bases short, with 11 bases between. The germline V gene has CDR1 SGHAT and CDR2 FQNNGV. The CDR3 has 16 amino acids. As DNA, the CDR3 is TGTGCCAGCAGCCCGGGTCCGGACTCTGGGGCCAACGTCCTGACTTTC. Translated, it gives CASSPGPDSGANVLTF.

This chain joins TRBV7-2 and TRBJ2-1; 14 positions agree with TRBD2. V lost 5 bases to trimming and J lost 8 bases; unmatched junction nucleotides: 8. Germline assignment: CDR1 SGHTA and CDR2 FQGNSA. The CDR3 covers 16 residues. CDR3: CASSPGTSGRAYEQFF. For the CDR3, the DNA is TGTGCCAGCAGCCCTGGGACTAGCGGGAGAGCGTATGAGCAGTTCTTC.

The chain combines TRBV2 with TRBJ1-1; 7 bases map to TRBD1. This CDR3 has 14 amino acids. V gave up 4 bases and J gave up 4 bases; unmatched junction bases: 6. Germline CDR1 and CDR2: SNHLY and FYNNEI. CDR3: CASSADRDGTEAFF. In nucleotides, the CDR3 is TGTGCCAGCAGTGCAGACAGGGACGGCACTGAAGCTTTCTTT.

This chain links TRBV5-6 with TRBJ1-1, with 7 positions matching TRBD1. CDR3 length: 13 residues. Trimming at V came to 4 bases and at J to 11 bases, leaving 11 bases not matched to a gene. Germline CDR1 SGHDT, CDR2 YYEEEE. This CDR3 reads CASSRRGTVRAFF. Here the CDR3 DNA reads TGTGCCAGCAGCCGAAGGGGGACAGTTCGGGCTTTCTTT. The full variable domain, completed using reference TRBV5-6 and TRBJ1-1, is DAGVTQSPTHLIKTRGQQVTLRCSPKSGHDTVSWYQQALGQGPQFIFQYYEEEERQRGNFPDRFSGHQFPNYSSELNVNALLLGDSALYLCASSRRGTVRAFFGQGTRLTVV.

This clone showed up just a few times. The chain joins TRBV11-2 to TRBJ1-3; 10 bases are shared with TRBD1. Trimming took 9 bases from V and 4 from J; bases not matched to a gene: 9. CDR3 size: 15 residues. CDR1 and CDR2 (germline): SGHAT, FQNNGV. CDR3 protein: CASRQGAGGGNTIYF. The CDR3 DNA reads TGTGCCAGTCGACAGGGGGCAGGTGGAGGAAACACCATATATTTT.

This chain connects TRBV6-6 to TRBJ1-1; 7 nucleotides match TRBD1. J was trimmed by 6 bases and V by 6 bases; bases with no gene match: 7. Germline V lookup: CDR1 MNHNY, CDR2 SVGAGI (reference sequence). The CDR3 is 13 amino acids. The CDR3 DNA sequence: TGTGCCAGCAGCCAAACAGGGGTTGCTGAAGCTTTCTTT. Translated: CASSQTGVAEAFF.

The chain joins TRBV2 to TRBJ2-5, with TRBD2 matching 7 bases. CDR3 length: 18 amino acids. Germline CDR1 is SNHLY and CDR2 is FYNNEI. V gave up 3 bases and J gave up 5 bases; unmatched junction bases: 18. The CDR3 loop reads CASSEGRLGRGRGETQYF. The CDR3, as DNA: TGTGCCAGCAGTGAGGGGAGATTGGGCCGCGGGCGGGGGGAGACCCAGTACTTC.

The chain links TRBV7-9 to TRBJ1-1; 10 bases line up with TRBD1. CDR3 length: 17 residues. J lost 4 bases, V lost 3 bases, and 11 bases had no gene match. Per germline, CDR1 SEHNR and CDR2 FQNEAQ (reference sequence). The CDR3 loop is CASSLLGQGVVGTEAFF. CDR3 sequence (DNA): TGTGCCAGCAGCTTGTTAGGACAGGGGGTTGTAGGCACTGAAGCTTTCTTT.